The sequence of this T cell receptor (beta chain) was determined in a study of blood T cell repertoires in COVID-19. Study details: From T cells, B-cell-depleted T cells, or PBMCs came the material, which was cDNA or gDNA.

Measured with immunoSEQ multiplex PCR; TCRdb has only the in-frame clones, and not every one. The sample holds 200,000 or so clones, more than 65% seen once. This clonotype was sampled from a man in his forties who had recovered from COVID-19. Sequenced: peripheral blood.

In nucleotides, the CDR3 is TGTGCCAGCAGCTTATATTCCGGAGCCAAAAACATTCAGTACTTC. Translating it yields CASSLYSGAKNIQYF. The chain links TRBV11-3 to TRBJ2-4; D is unresolved. The germline V gene encodes CDR1 SGHNT and CDR2 YENEEA. With 2 bases removed from V and 0 bases from J, the gap between germline ends came to 8 bases. The CDR3 is made up of 15 amino acids.